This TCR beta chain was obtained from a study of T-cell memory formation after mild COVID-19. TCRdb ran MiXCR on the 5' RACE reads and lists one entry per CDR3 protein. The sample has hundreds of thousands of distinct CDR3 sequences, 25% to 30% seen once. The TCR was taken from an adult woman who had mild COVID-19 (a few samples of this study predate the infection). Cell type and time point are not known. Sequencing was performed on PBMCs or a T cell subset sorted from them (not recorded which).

CDR3 nucleotides: TGTGCCTGGAGTAGTGGGACTAGCGGGTACAATGAGCAGTTCTTC. This sequence encodes CAWSSGTSGYNEQFF. The chain recombines TRBV30 with TRBJ2-1; 12 nucleotides line up with TRBD2. The CDR3 runs to 15 residues. Germline assignment: CDR1 GTSNPN and CDR2 SVGIG (reference sequence). V shed 2 bases and J 4 bases; nucleotides not matched to a gene: 3.